This entry is about one T cell receptor beta chain. Its antigen is not known. The Oncomine TCR Beta short-read assay generated sequence data from the DNA of cultured CD4+ T cells. Scientists extracted genomic DNA from CD4+ T cells grown in culture. Each CDR3 protein is one row after TCRdb ran MiXCR on the PCR reads. The sample shows roughly 17,000 distinct CDR3 sequences, approximately 50% of them seen only once. CDR1 is SGHVS and CDR2 is FNYEAQ in the germline V gene. Trimming shortened V by 1 base and J by 2 bases, and 5 bases separated the two germline ends. The CDR3 sequence is 13 residues long. These data are taken from a study of vaccination and CD4 T cells after COVID-19. Study-wide context: Cells received overlapping spike peptides from SARS-CoV-2, HCoV-NL63, HCoV-OC43 and HCoV-229E as stimulation. Study conclusions and caveats: The authors studied relatively few convalescent patients and analyzed no early post-infection timepoints.

Treatment here: approximately 9-day PBMC culture with coronavirus spike peptide pools or control peptides (ViraFEST assay). Culture proceeded for approximately nine days, and CD4+ T cells were then isolated by negative selection. The TCR originated in a human donor who had recovered from COVID-19. The rearrangement joins TRBV7-6 to TRBJ2-5; D gene ambiguous. Sequencing was done on a sample of CD4+ T cells from blood, cultured in vitro. The CDR3 DNA is TGTGCCAGCAGCTTAGAACTTCAAGAGACCCAGTACTTC. It yields the protein CASSLELQETQYF.